This is a list of T cell receptor beta chains from one sample in a study of blood T cell repertoires in COVID-19. Assay: immunoSEQ multiplex PCR; the TCRdb copy retains only in-frame clones and omits some. The table includes around 120,000 clones, 85% detected once. Source material: peripheral blood. The source is a man of 80 years or more with acute or convalescent COVID-19. CDR3s include the opening cysteine and the closing phenylalanine or tryptophan. The D gene is left open where the match is weak. Size tells how often a clone was seen (once, few, many) or the class of an expanded clone, and some rows leave it out.

j_call,d_call,v_call,clone_size,cdr3_nt,cdr3_aa
TRBJ1-2,NA,TRBV18,NA,TGTGCCAGCTCTCATGACAGGCCCCAATGG,CASSHDRPQW
TRBJ2-7,NA,TRBV7-2,NA,TGTGCCAGCAGCTTAATCCCCGAGAGGGAGCAGTACTTC,CASSLIPEREQYF
TRBJ2-1,NA,TRBV11-1,NA,TGTGCCAGCAACCCTAGGGGCGCGGTTAATGAGCAGTTCTTC,CASNPRGAVNEQFF
TRBJ1-6,NA,TRBV2,NA,TGTGCCAGCAGTGAGGCGGGAGGAGGGTCACCCCTCCACTTT,CASSEAGGGSPLHF
TRBJ2-7,NA,TRBV6-6,NA,TGTGCCAGCAGTTACTCAAATGCGCGCCTCTCCTACGAGCAGTACTTC,CASSYSNARLSYEQYF
TRBJ2-7,TRBD1,TRBV5-1,NA,TGCGCCAGCAGTCCCCCCGGGACAGGTACGGGAGAGCAGTACTTC,CASSPPGTGTGEQYF
TRBJ2-7,TRBD1,TRBV18,NA,TGTGCCAGCTCACCTCCGGGACAGGTGAACTACGAGCAGTACTTC,CASSPPGQVNYEQYF
TRBJ1-2,NA,TRBV5-1,NA,TGCGCCAGCAGCCTGGTGCGGACCGAGGGATATGGCTACACCTTC,CASSLVRTEGYGYTF
TRBJ2-3,NA,TRBV5-1,NA,TGCGCCAGTGGCTTGCGGTCAGATACGCAGTATTTT,CASGLRSDTQYF
TRBJ2-7,TRBD1,TRBV19,NA,TGTGCCAGTAAACCTGGACAGGGGGCAAGCGAGCAGTACTTC,CASKPGQGASEQYF
TRBJ2-2,TRBD2,TRBV11-2,once,TGTGCCAGCAGCAGCCCACTAGCGGGGGTGAACACCGGGGAGCTGTTTTTT,CASSSPLAGVNTGELFF
TRBJ2-1,TRBD2,TRBV10-2,NA,TGCGCCAGCAGCGGGACTAGCGGGGGGGAAGAGCAGTTCTTC,CASSGTSGGEEQFF
TRBJ2-7,TRBD2,TRBV30,NA,TGTGCCTGGAGCCGGACTAGCGGGCCCTACGAGCAGTACTTC,CAWSRTSGPYEQYF
TRBJ2-1,TRBD1,TRBV5-6,NA,TGTGCCAGCAGCTACCTCCGGGACAGGGGAAGGGGCTACAATGAGCAGTTCTTC,CASSYLRDRGRGYNEQFF
TRBJ1-5,TRBD1,TRBV2,NA,TGTGCCAGCAGTGGACAGGGGACCAGTCAGCCCCAGCATTTT,CASSGQGTSQPQHF
TRBJ2-3,NA,TRBV19,once,TGTGCCAGTAGCCCGGGGGGCAGGAGATCCTCTAGCACAGATACGCAGTATTTT,CASSPGGRRSSSTDTQYF
TRBJ1-6,NA,TRBV7-3,few,TGTGCCAGCAGCTTAACGTCAGGGGTGAATTCACCCCTCCACTTT,CASSLTSGVNSPLHF
TRBJ2-1,TRBD1,TRBV5-1,NA,TGCGCCAGCGGTGCGACGGACAGGGCCAACAATGAGCAGTTCTTC,CASGATDRANNEQFF
TRBJ2-5,NA,TRBV4-1,NA,TGCGCCAGCAGCCAAGTCCCGGAGACCCAGTACTTC,CASSQVPETQYF
TRBJ1-5,NA,TRBV19,NA,TGTGCCAGCCGACTACAGGGTGTTCAGCCCCAGCATTTT,CASRLQGVQPQHF
TRBJ2-7,TRBD1,TRBV7-3,NA,TGTGCCAGCAGCCCTGGGACAGGGAGGATAGGGTCCTACGAGCAGTACTTC,CASSPGTGRIGSYEQYF
TRBJ2-1,TRBD1,TRBV9,NA,TGTGCCAGCAGCGTGATGGGGACAGGGCATATCAATGAGCAGTTCTTC,CASSVMGTGHINEQFF
TRBJ2-5,TRBD2,TRBV30,NA,TGTGCCTGGAGTCTGATAGCGGGAGTGGAGACCCAGTACTTC,CAWSLIAGVETQYF
TRBJ1-5,TRBD1,TRBV5-1,NA,TGCGCCAGCAGCGCGGGACAGGGAGACAATCAGCCCCAGCATTTT,CASSAGQGDNQPQHF
TRBJ2-5,NA,TRBV6-2/TRBV6-3,NA,TGTGCCAGCAGTTCCCAGACAGCTCAAGAGACCCAGTACTTC,CASSSQTAQETQYF
TRBJ1-5,NA,TRBV12-2,NA,TGTGCAAGTCGCCCCGAGATAGGGCCCGGGACAGGGGGCTCAATGATGTATCAGCCCCAGCATTTT,CASRPEIGPGTGGSMMYQPQHF
TRBJ1-2,NA,TRBV5-4,NA,TGTGCCAGCAGCTTGGCGCAGAACTATGGCTACACCTTC,CASSLAQNYGYTF
TRBJ1-2,NA,TRBV19,once,TGTGCCAGTAGTATAACTATTCAGAACTATGGCTACACCTTC,CASSITIQNYGYTF
TRBJ1-3,NA,TRBV5-1,NA,TGCGCCAGCAGCGTACAGGGAACTGGAAACACCATATATTTT,CASSVQGTGNTIYF
TRBJ2-2,TRBD2,TRBV9,NA,TGTGCCAGCAGCGTACTGGGACTAGCGGGAGGGGGCGGCTCCGGGGAGCTGTTTTTT,CASSVLGLAGGGGSGELFF
TRBJ2-7,NA,TRBV6-6,NA,TGTGCCAGCAGGGATCGGACAAACTCCTACGAGCAGTACTTC,CASRDRTNSYEQYF
TRBJ2-3,NA,TRBV18,NA,TGTGCCAGCTCACCACAGAGAGATACGCAGTATTTT,CASSPQRDTQYF
TRBJ1-3,NA,TRBV13,NA,TGTGCCAGCAGCTTAGACAGTTCCTCTGGAAACACCATATATTTT,CASSLDSSSGNTIYF
TRBJ1-2,TRBD1,TRBV6-5,few,TGTGCCAGCAGTTACATTGTCGGGACAGGGGGAGGTGGCTACACCTTC,CASSYIVGTGGGGYTF
TRBJ1-6,TRBD1,TRBV27,NA,TGTGCCAGCGGACAGGGCGGGTTTAATTCACCCCTCCACTTT,CASGQGGFNSPLHF
TRBJ1-2,NA,TRBV30,once,TGTGCCTGGAGTGAATCCGTACGGGACTATGGCTACACCTTC,CAWSESVRDYGYTF
TRBJ1-2,TRBD1,TRBV7-9,once,TGTGCCAGCAGCTTACTACAGGGGCAGGATGGCTACACCTTC,CASSLLQGQDGYTF
TRBJ2-1,NA,TRBV29-1,NA,TGCAGCGTTGAAGTACTAGACCGTAAGAGGGCCAATGAGCAGTTCTTC,CSVEVLDRKRANEQFF
TRBJ2-3,NA,TRBV27,NA,TGTGCCAGCAGTTCGGGAAGCCCTAGCACAGATACGCAGTATTTT,CASSSGSPSTDTQYF
TRBJ1-1,TRBD1,TRBV7-2,few,TGTGCCAGCAGCTTACTACCGACAGGGAGAAGGAACACTGAAGCTTTCTTT,CASSLLPTGRRNTEAFF
TRBJ2-7,TRBD1,TRBV5-4,NA,TGTGCCAGCAGCTTGGCAGGGGGCAAGGACGAGCAGTACTTC,CASSLAGGKDEQYF
TRBJ2-2,TRBD2,TRBV7-8,NA,TGTGCCAGCAGCTTAGTAGTAGCGGGGTCTGCGAACACCGGGGAGCTGTTTTTT,CASSLVVAGSANTGELFF
TRBJ1-3,TRBD1,TRBV25-1,NA,TGTGCCAGCAGTGAGGGACAGGTCTCTGGAAACACCATATATTTT,CASSEGQVSGNTIYF
TRBJ1-2,NA,TRBV6-5,NA,TGTGCTATAATCGGCGGGGGGTGGACTGGCTATGGCTACACCTTC,CAIIGGGWTGYGYTF
TRBJ1-1,NA,TRBV4-1,NA,TGCGCCAGCAGCCAAGTCGGAGAAGGCACTGAAGCTTTCTTT,CASSQVGEGTEAFF